The clone carrying this T cell receptor beta chain was detected many times. The data derive from a study of Graves' ophthalmopathy and Graves' hyperthyroidism. The CDR3 is made up of 17 amino acids. The junction had 14 bases not matched to a gene; V was cut back by 7 bases and J by 0 bases. Researchers took RNA transcripts and amplified TCR beta CDR3 regions from them. HTBI primers were employed in first-round RT-PCR, then a second-round multiplex PCR followed. TCRdb re-derived calls from the multiplex PCR reads in MiXCR, one entry per CDR3 protein. The repertoire has 500,000 to 700,000 distinct CDR3 sequences, 22% of them found once; the top ten carry approximately 7.7%.

Material: peripheral blood. The rearrangement uses TRBV12-3 or TRBV12-4 and TRBJ2-5, with 7 bases matching TRBD2. This TCR was sampled from a woman under 30 with stable Graves' hyperthyroidism. Some clones in this sample may be carry-over from other donors' samples. CDR3 nucleotides: TGTGCCAGCACCGGGGGGAGTGCCGGACCGTACCAAGAGACCCAGTACTTC. Its translation is CASTGGSAGPYQETQYF.